A few counts support the clone carrying this TCR beta chain. Its matching antigen is unknown. Other DNA sequences of this sample code for an identical CDR3. The data stem from a study of shared clonotypes between healthy human individuals. Libraries were prepared by immunoSEQ multiplex PCR; TCRdb keeps only in-frame clonotypes and omits some of them. This sample has about 1,500,000 clones, with roughly 96% found just once. The study, taken as a whole, reports: Non-shared clonotypes displayed generation probabilities falling below those of clonotypes present in all four donors.

Germline V gene data show CDR1 as SNHLY and CDR2 as FYNNEI. V trimming: 7 bases; J trimming: 3 bases; junction bases outside the gene matches: 3. The CDR3 totals 12 residues. Sequenced input: naive CD4+ T cells sorted from blood. Stated subset: CD45RA+ positively selected. The rearrangement joins TRBV2 to TRBJ2-7; 7 nucleotides line up with TRBD1. The sequence came from a man aged 30 to 45 in good health. The CDR3 loop is CASTRDSYEQYF. As DNA, the CDR3 is TGTGCCAGCACGAGGGACAGCTACGAGCAGTACTTC.